The 28 T cell receptor beta chains in this list originate from one sample, sequenced in a study of monozygotic twins with inflammatory bowel disease. TCRdb re-called the 5' RACE reads; every CDR3 protein appears as one record, without DNA. The record lists just over 300,000 distinct CDR3 sequences, of which the ten most abundant hold over 5.5%. The material sequenced was blood. The receptors were gathered from a human donor with ulcerative colitis or Crohn's disease, or a healthy co-twin of an affected twin (not recorded which).

The chain has TRBV5-5 and TRBJ2-7; as DNA is missing, the TRBD1 call by TCRdb cannot be tested. Germline V lookup: CDR1 SGHKS, CDR2 YYEKEE (reference sequence). The CDR3 covers 15 residues. CDR3 in amino acids: CASSRPGTEFYEQYF. The full variable domain, with the rest looked up from reference TRBV5-5 and TRBJ2-7, is DAGVTQSPTHLIKTRGQQVTLRCSPISGHKSVSWYQQVLGQGPQFIFQYYEKEERGRGNFPDRFSARQFPNYSSELNVNALLLGDSALYLCASSRPGTEFYEQYFGPGTRLTVT.

The chain is built from TRBV28 and TRBJ2-5; the TCRdb call, TRBD2, lacks DNA for checking. The CDR3 consists of 17 residues. The germline V gene encodes CDR1 MDHEN and CDR2 SYDVKM. CDR3 sequence reads: CASSSPGLAGGPETQYF.

The chain recombines TRBV18 with TRBJ2-3; TCRdb lists TRBD1, though no DNA is available to test this call. Germline lookup yields CDR1 KGHSH and CDR2 LQKENI. This CDR3 is built from 15 residues. This chain's CDR3 is CASSPGTGKADTQYF.

The V gene is TRBV5-4, the J gene TRBJ2-2; the TRBD2 assignment by TCRdb is unverifiable without DNA. From germline, CDR1 is SGHNT and CDR2 YYREEE (reference sequence). The CDR3 length is 13 residues. The CDR3 reads CASSPAGIGELFF.

This chain's CDR3 is CASSLGGFGKKLTEAFF. The chain uses TRBV14 and TRBJ1-1; the D call from TCRdb, TRBD1, cannot be confirmed without DNA. Looked up from germline, CDR1 is SGHDN and CDR2 is FVKESK. The CDR3 spans 17 residues.

V gene TRBV20-1 combines with J gene TRBJ1-4; the TCRdb call, TRBD1, lacks DNA for checking. The CDR3 runs 13 residues. Germline CDR1 is DFQATT and CDR2 is SNEGSKA (reference sequence). CDR3 sequence: CSALGGGAEKLFF.

This chain links TRBV12-3 or TRBV12-4 with TRBJ2-7; the TCRdb call, TRBD1, lacks DNA for checking. This CDR3 contains 13 residues. CDR3 in amino acids: CASTPHRNYEQYF.

V and J are TRBV29-1 and TRBJ2-1; the TRBD2 assignment by TCRdb is unverifiable without DNA. This CDR3 is built from 13 residues. From germline, CDR1 is SQVTM and CDR2 ANQGSEA. CDR3: CSVSAGNYNEQFF.

The chain links TRBV20-1 to TRBJ2-3; TCRdb selects TRBD1, and the lack of DNA leaves this call unchecked. The CDR3 extends over 12 amino acids. In germline, CDR1 is DFQATT, CDR2 SNEGSKA (reference sequence). CDR3 amino acids: CSAPLKTDTQYF.

The genes are TRBV5-5 and TRBJ1-5; TCRdb returns TRBD1, unconfirmable since there is no DNA. Germline V gene data show CDR1 as SGHKS and CDR2 as YYEKEE (reference sequence). CDR3 size: 15 residues. The CDR3 loop is CASSPTGNGNQPQHF.

The chain uses TRBV2 and TRBJ2-3; TCRdb selects TRBD2, and the lack of DNA leaves this call unchecked. Germline-derived CDR1 and CDR2 are SNHLY and FYNNEI. The CDR3 has 14 amino acids. CDR3 amino acids: CATGGTSRTDTQYF.

The chain couples TRBV7-9 to TRBJ1-2. The CDR3 loop spans 12 amino acids. Germline V gene lookup returns CDR1 SEHNR and CDR2 FQNEAQ (reference sequence). The CDR3 spells CASSLRAYGYTF. Full variable domain (remainder filled in from reference TRBV7-9 and TRBJ1-2): DTGVSQNPRHKITKRGQNVTFRCDPISEHNRLYWYRQTLGQGPEFLTYFQNEAQLEKSRLLSDRFSAERPKGSFSTLEIQRTEQGDSAMYLCASSLRAYGYTFGSGTRLTVV.

Here the CDR3 reads CASSVADTGGAFF. The chain is built from TRBV12-3 or TRBV12-4 and TRBJ1-1. CDR3 length equals 13 residues.

V gene TRBV6-1 combines with J gene TRBJ2-3; absent DNA, TCRdb's TRBD2 call cannot be checked. Looked up from germline, CDR1 is MNHNS and CDR2 is SASEGT. This CDR3 spans 18 amino acids. The CDR3 protein is CASSTTAGVRPRTDTQYF.

This chain connects TRBV20-1 to TRBJ2-1; as DNA is missing, the TRBD2 call by TCRdb cannot be tested. The CDR3 is 14 amino acids. The germline gives CDR1 DFQATT, CDR2 SNEGSKA (reference sequence). CDR3 protein: CSTAPPAGGNEQFF.

This chain links TRBV29-1 with TRBJ2-7; TCRdb proposes TRBD2, but this gene call is untestable without DNA. Germline CDR1 SQVTM, CDR2 ANQGSEA. The CDR3 is made up of 15 amino acids. CDR3 sequence reads: CSVETQAGYSYEQYF.

This chain joins TRBV5-5 and TRBJ2-5; TCRdb selects TRBD2, and the lack of DNA leaves this call unchecked. This CDR3 has 15 amino acids. The germline V gene encodes CDR1 SGHKS and CDR2 YYEKEE (reference sequence). The CDR3 is CASSPLGSFQETQYF. Together with reference TRBV5-5 and TRBJ2-5, the CDR3 gives the full variable domain: DAGVTQSPTHLIKTRGQQVTLRCSPISGHKSVSWYQQVLGQGPQFIFQYYEKEERGRGNFPDRFSARQFPNYSSELNVNALLLGDSALYLCASSPLGSFQETQYFGPGTRLLVL.

This chain connects TRBV12-3 or TRBV12-4 to TRBJ2-6. This CDR3 has 13 amino acids. The CDR3: CASAHSGANVLTF.

The genes are TRBV28 and TRBJ1-6. The germline gives CDR1 MDHEN, CDR2 SYDVKM. This CDR3 comprises 15 residues. The CDR3 reads CASSPPGLKESPLHF.

The V gene is TRBV5-1, the J gene TRBJ2-7; lacking DNA, the TRBD1 call made by TCRdb goes unchecked. The CDR3 is made up of 13 amino acids. Germline V gene lookup returns CDR1 SGHRS and CDR2 YFSETQ. The chain's CDR3 is CASTPTGNYEQYF.

The V call is TRBV2, the J call TRBJ2-5; TCRdb names TRBD2, which stays unverified in the absence of DNA. The CDR3 spans 11 residues. Per germline, CDR1 SNHLY and CDR2 FYNNEI. CDR3 loop: CASRVLGTQYF.

The rearrangement joins TRBV2 to TRBJ2-3. CDR3 length: 13 residues. CDR1 is SNHLY and CDR2 is FYNNEI in the germline V gene. CDR3 loop: CASTYGRTDTQYF.

This sequence joins TRBV19 and TRBJ1-1. Germline V gives CDR1 LNHDA, CDR2 SQIVND (reference sequence). The CDR3 has 16 amino acids. The CDR3 loop reads CASSIDLLRDNTEAFF. The full variable domain, completed using reference TRBV19 and TRBJ1-1, is DGGITQSPKYLFRKEGQNVTLSCEQNLNHDAMYWYRQDPGQGLRLIYYSQIVNDFQKGDIAEGYSVSREKKESFPLTVTSAQKNPTAFYLCASSIDLLRDNTEAFFGQGTRLTVV.

The V call is TRBV5-1, the J call TRBJ2-7; absent DNA, TCRdb's TRBD2 call cannot be checked. The germline gives CDR1 SGHRS, CDR2 YFSETQ. The CDR3 sequence is 16 residues long. CDR3 in amino acids: CASSLAVRGRTGEQYF.

V usage is TRBV10-3 and J usage is TRBJ2-7; the D call of TRBD1 rests on TCRdb alone, since no DNA is present to check it. Per germline, CDR1 ENHRY and CDR2 SYGVKD. This CDR3 contains 14 residues. The CDR3: CAIRQELGHYEQYF.

V is TRBV20-1 and J is TRBJ2-3; the D call from TCRdb, TRBD1, cannot be confirmed without DNA. This CDR3 is built from 15 residues. Looked up from germline, CDR1 is DFQATT and CDR2 is SNEGSKA (reference sequence). The CDR3 sequence is CSASTLGGPWDTQYF.

V is TRBV28 and J is TRBJ2-7; TCRdb names TRBD1, which stays unverified in the absence of DNA. The CDR3 is made up of 15 amino acids. Germline values: CDR1 MDHEN, CDR2 SYDVKM. CDR3 sequence reads: CASSFPGTGKAEQYF.

This chain links TRBV18 with TRBJ2-5; without DNA, the TCRdb call of TRBD2 cannot be checked. Looked up from germline, CDR1 is KGHSH and CDR2 is LQKENI. The CDR3 spans 17 residues. CDR3 amino acids: CASSPRGTSGGGETQYF.